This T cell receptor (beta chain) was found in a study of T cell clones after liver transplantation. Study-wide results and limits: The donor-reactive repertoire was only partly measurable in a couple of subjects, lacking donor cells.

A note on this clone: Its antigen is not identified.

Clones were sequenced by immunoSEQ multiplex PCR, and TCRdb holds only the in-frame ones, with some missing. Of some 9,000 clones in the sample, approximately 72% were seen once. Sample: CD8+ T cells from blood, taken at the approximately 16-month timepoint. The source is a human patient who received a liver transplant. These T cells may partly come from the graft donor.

For the CDR3, the DNA is TGTGCCAGCAGCTTAGTCTCGTGGAAAGCTGAAGCTTTCTTT. Translation: CASSLVSWKAEAFF. The genes are TRBV13 and TRBJ1-1; D remains unclear. The germline CDR1 and CDR2 sequences are PRHDT and FYEKMQ (reference sequence). This CDR3 spans 14 amino acids. V gave up 1 base and J gave up 6 bases, with 12 bases separating them.